This passage covers 32 T cell receptor beta chains from one sample sequenced in a study of T cells expressing NK-cell markers. TCRdb reprocessed the 5' RACE reads; each CDR3 protein has one entry and no DNA is given. This table lists 500,000 to 600,000 distinct CDR3 sequences. Sequencing was done on a sample of blood T cells: a sorted CD56 or NKG2C T cell subset, CD4+ or CD8+ T cells, or bulk PBMC T cells (not recorded which). The receptors derive from a man younger than 35 in good health.

V usage is TRBV29-1 and J usage is TRBJ2-7; lacking DNA, the TRBD2 call made by TCRdb goes unchecked. The CDR3 is made up of 12 amino acids. The germline V gene encodes CDR1 SQVTM and CDR2 ANQGSEA. The CDR3 is CSVGGSHYEQYF.

The J gene is TRBJ1-3, the V gene TRBV18. The length of the CDR3 is 17 residues. Germline values: CDR1 KGHSH, CDR2 LQKENI. CDR3 region: CASSPKNAVLSGNTIYF.

The chain joins TRBV15 to TRBJ1-1. This CDR3 comprises 13 residues. Per germline, CDR1 LNHNV and CDR2 YYDKDF (reference sequence). The CDR3 region is CATERAIATEAFF.

The chain carries TRBV7-9 and TRBJ1-1. This CDR3 contains 15 residues. Germline lookup yields CDR1 SEHNR and CDR2 FQNEAQ (reference sequence). The CDR3 sequence is CASSLGSITNTEAFF.

The chain uses TRBV25-1 and TRBJ2-1; TCRdb's D gene call, TRBD2, goes unchecked for lack of DNA. Germline CDR1 is MGHDK and CDR2 is SYGVNS. The CDR3 contains 14 residues. CDR3 sequence reads: CASQIGSGHNEQFF.

This chain connects TRBV10-3 to TRBJ2-1; TCRdb calls TRBD1, which cannot be checked without DNA. The germline V gene has CDR1 ENHRY and CDR2 SYGVKD. The CDR3 runs 16 residues. CDR3 loop: CAISERVGQGYNEQFF.

The V and J genes are TRBV12-3 or TRBV12-4 and TRBJ1-5. The CDR3 extends over 14 amino acids. This chain's CDR3 is CASSWAGEDQPQHF.

The chain recombines TRBV6-1 with TRBJ2-2; absent DNA, TCRdb's TRBD1 call cannot be checked. Germline assignment: CDR1 MNHNS and CDR2 SASEGT. CDR3 size: 13 residues. This CDR3 is CASGSPNTGELFF.

The chain carries TRBV7-8 and TRBJ2-5; TCRdb's D call, TRBD1, is unchecked because there is no DNA. CDR1 SGHVS and CDR2 FQNEAQ come from the germline V gene. There are 13 residues in the CDR3. The CDR3 region is CANSADRKETQYF. The full variable domain, in which reference TRBV7-8 and TRBJ2-5 provide the parts outside the CDR3, is GAGVSQSPRYKVAKRGQDVALRCDPISGHVSLFWYQQALGQGPEFLTYFQNEAQLDKSGLPSDRFFAERPEGSVSTLKIQRTQQEDSAVYLCANSADRKETQYFGPGTRLLVL.

The chain carries TRBV4-2 and TRBJ2-4. This CDR3 is 13 amino acids long. Germline V lookup: CDR1 LGHNA, CDR2 YNFKEQ. CDR3 amino acids: CASSQGVTYIQYF.

The chain links TRBV6-5 to TRBJ1-5. Germline loops: CDR1 MNHEY, CDR2 SVGAGI. This CDR3 contains 15 residues. The CDR3 here is CASSLEWGGNQPQHF.

The chain uses TRBV11-1 and TRBJ2-1; TCRdb reports TRBD2, a call that lacks DNA to check it against. The CDR3 runs 14 residues. Germline V gene sequence: CDR1 SGHAT, CDR2 FQDESV (reference sequence). CDR3 in amino acids: CASSPEGLSREQFF.

The genes are TRBV5-1 and TRBJ2-1. CDR1 and CDR2 (germline): SGHRS, YFSETQ. CDR3 length equals 12 residues. The CDR3 sequence is CASSLERGEQFF.

This rearrangement joins TRBV5-5 to TRBJ2-6. CDR3 length: 15 amino acids. Germline CDR1 is SGHKS and CDR2 is YYEKEE (reference sequence). CDR3 region: CASSLALSGANVLTF.

The rearrangement links TRBV7-2 to TRBJ2-7; TCRdb's D gene call, TRBD2, goes unchecked for lack of DNA. The germline V gene has CDR1 SGHTA and CDR2 FQGNSA. This CDR3 contains 17 residues. The CDR3 sequence: CASSFNNLAESSYEQYF.

V is TRBV5-5 and J is TRBJ2-5; there is no DNA to check the TCRdb D call of TRBD1. Germline V gives CDR1 SGHKS, CDR2 YYEKEE (reference sequence). The CDR3 spans 15 residues. CDR3: CASSAASTAQETQYF.

The chain has TRBV4-1 and TRBJ2-1. The CDR3 extends over 16 amino acids. Per germline, CDR1 MGHRA and CDR2 YSYEKL. CDR3 in amino acids: CASSQFVGGTGNEQFF.

The chain recombines TRBV7-9 with TRBJ2-1; lacking DNA, the TRBD2 call made by TCRdb goes unchecked. In germline, CDR1 is SEHNR, CDR2 FQNEAQ (reference sequence). There are 14 residues in the CDR3. This chain's CDR3 is CASSLGSGRNEQFF.

The chain uses TRBV29-1 and TRBJ2-1; TCRdb's D call of TRBD1 is untestable without DNA. The CDR3 length is 14 residues. Germline CDR1 reads SQVTM; CDR2 reads ANQGSEA. CDR3 loop: CSAAGTPSYNEQFF.

The rearrangement uses TRBV3-1 and TRBJ2-1. The CDR3 covers 13 residues. Germline V gene sequence: CDR1 LGHDT, CDR2 YNNKEL (reference sequence). CDR3 protein: CASSQGIGQEQFF.

The V gene is TRBV6-1, the J gene TRBJ2-1. CDR3 length: 11 residues. Germline V gene data show CDR1 as MNHNS and CDR2 as SASEGT. The CDR3 is CAGRLGNEQFF.

V is TRBV20-1 and J is TRBJ1-5; the D call of TRBD1 rests on TCRdb alone, since no DNA is present to check it. Germline V gene sequence: CDR1 DFQATT, CDR2 SNEGSKA (reference sequence). The CDR3 sequence is 16 residues long. The CDR3 is CSASRDRVWSNQPQHF.

The chain combines TRBV24-1 with TRBJ2-3. The germline V gene encodes CDR1 KGHDR and CDR2 SFDVKD. This CDR3 is 14 amino acids long. The CDR3 region is CATSEPDGTDTQYF.

The chain uses TRBV20-1 and TRBJ2-5; TCRdb outputs TRBD2, but without DNA this stays unchecked. This CDR3 is built from 14 residues. Germline V lookup: CDR1 DFQATT, CDR2 SNEGSKA (reference sequence). CDR3 sequence reads: CSALPSGSGETQYF.

The CDR3: CASSIEDGGTDTQYF. J is TRBJ2-3 and V is TRBV19. Germline V gene sequence: CDR1 LNHDA, CDR2 SQIVND (reference sequence). The CDR3 loop spans 15 amino acids.

The V call is TRBV20-1, the J call TRBJ1-1; TCRdb indicates TRBD1, and absent DNA this call remains unverified. Germline CDR1 DFQATT, CDR2 SNEGSKA (reference sequence). CDR3 length: 15 residues. The CDR3 reads CSARDFPDRNTEAFF.

This chain joins TRBV20-1 and TRBJ2-7; the D gene TCRdb calls, TRBD1, cannot be checked with no DNA. The CDR3 runs to 12 residues. Germline CDR1 reads DFQATT; CDR2 reads SNEGSKA (reference sequence). The CDR3 sequence is CSANDRVYEQYF.

The rearrangement links TRBV12-3 or TRBV12-4 to TRBJ2-1; TCRdb indicates TRBD2, and absent DNA this call remains unverified. The CDR3 extends over 16 amino acids. CDR3 loop: CASSPRAWGGGNEQFF.

The rearrangement joins TRBV5-1 to TRBJ1-3. This CDR3 has 15 residues. Per germline, CDR1 SGHRS and CDR2 YFSETQ. The CDR3 loop reads CASSLAGGAGNTIYF.

The V gene is TRBV6-5, the J gene TRBJ2-5; TCRdb's D call, TRBD1, is unchecked because there is no DNA. CDR1 MNHEY and CDR2 SVGAGI come from the germline V gene. CDR3 length: 16 residues. The CDR3 here is CASSYDDRDRGQTQYF.

The chain joins TRBV20-1 to TRBJ2-1; the TCRdb D gene call, TRBD2, has no DNA to confirm it. This CDR3 is built from 17 residues. CDR1 and CDR2 (germline): DFQATT, SNEGSKA (reference sequence). Here the CDR3 reads CSARDLAGGHSYNEQFF.

V usage is TRBV15 and J usage is TRBJ2-5. This CDR3 is 14 amino acids long. Germline values: CDR1 LNHNV, CDR2 YYDKDF (reference sequence). The CDR3 spells CATSRDGELATQYF.